This is a list of T cell receptor beta chains from one sample in a study of T cells in Graves' hyperthyroidism and ophthalmopathy. TCRdb processed the multiplex PCR reads anew with MiXCR; each CDR3 protein has one entry. This table holds about 360,000 distinct CDR3 sequences, under 15% found once. Sequenced: blood. The receptors were sampled from a woman under 30 with Graves' hyperthyroidism. Both conserved end residues are part of each CDR3. The D gene is left open where the match is weak. The listing skips clone size in some rows; elsewhere it reads once, few, many or a size class.

V: TRBV7-9; size: many; J: TRBJ1-5; D: -; DNA: TGTGCCAGCAGCCCCGGACTGGATAGCAATCAGCCCCAGCATTTT; CDR3: CASSPGLDSNQPQHF
V: TRBV30; size: many; J: TRBJ1-2; D: -; DNA: TGTGCCTGGAGTGTTGGGGGCTCTAACTATGGCTACACCTTC; CDR3: CAWSVGGSNYGYTF
V: TRBV6-2/TRBV6-3; size: many; J: TRBJ1-4; D: -; DNA: TGTGCCAGCAGTTACTCGGGGCCAGCTAATGAAAAACTGTTTTTT; CDR3: CASSYSGPANEKLFF
V: TRBV6-1; size: few; J: TRBJ1-6; D: TRBD1; DNA: TGTGCCAGCAGGCCGGGGGACAGGGGTGTCAATTCACCCCTCCACTTT; CDR3: CASRPGDRGVNSPLHF
V: TRBV7-3; size: many; J: TRBJ2-5; D: -; DNA: TGTGCCAGCACCCCTCGGGGCAGGGAGTACCAAGAGACCCAGTACTTC; CDR3: CASTPRGREYQETQYF
V: TRBV19; size: -; J: TRBJ2-5; D: -; DNA: TGTGCCAGTAGTACAGGAAGGACGCAAGAGACCCAGTACTTC; CDR3: CASSTGRTQETQYF
V: TRBV5-6; size: few; J: TRBJ2-3; D: TRBD2; DNA: TGTGCCAGCAGCTTGCTCGGGACTAGCGGGAGTTTTCGAGATACGCAGTATTTT; CDR3: CASSLLGTSGSFRDTQYF
V: TRBV7-2; size: many; J: TRBJ1-6; D: -; DNA: TGTGCCAGCAGCTTGAGCTCCTATAATTCACCCCTCCACTTT; CDR3: CASSLSSYNSPLHF
V: TRBV15; size: few; J: TRBJ1-6; D: -; DNA: TGTGCCACCAGCAGAGACCCAGGGAAAGATTCACCCCTCCACTTT; CDR3: CATSRDPGKDSPLHF
V: TRBV12-3/TRBV12-4; size: many; J: TRBJ2-2; D: -; DNA: TGTGCCAGCAGTTATTTCGGGGAGCTGTTTTTT; CDR3: CASSYFGELFF
V: TRBV12-3/TRBV12-4; size: many; J: TRBJ2-7; D: -; DNA: TGTGCCAGCAGTTTAGGGACAACTTCCTACGAGCAGTACTTC; CDR3: CASSLGTTSYEQYF
V: TRBV6-4; size: many; J: TRBJ2-7; D: TRBD1; DNA: TGTGCCAGCATCTCAGGGGGAATCTCCTACGAGCAGTACTTC; CDR3: CASISGGISYEQYF
V: TRBV29-1; size: many; J: TRBJ2-2; D: TRBD2; DNA: TGCAGCGTTGGGACTAGCGGGTTCACCGGGGAGCTGTTTTTT; CDR3: CSVGTSGFTGELFF
V: TRBV2; size: many; J: TRBJ1-3; D: -; DNA: TGTGCCAGCAGTGAATTGGTTTCTGGAAACACCATATATTTT; CDR3: CASSELVSGNTIYF
V: TRBV15; size: -; J: TRBJ2-2; D: -; DNA: TGTGCCACCAGCAAAGGGGGAGGGACCGGGGAGCTGTTTTTT; CDR3: CATSKGGGTGELFF
V: TRBV18; size: many; J: TRBJ1-1; D: TRBD1; DNA: TGTGCCAGCTCACCACAGGGACAGGGGAGCGCTTTCTTT; CDR3: CASSPQGQGSAFF
V: TRBV7-2; size: few; J: TRBJ2-7; D: -; DNA: TGTGCCAGCAGCTTAGTTACCCAGGGAGGTGTGCAGTACTTC; CDR3: CASSLVTQGGVQYF
V: TRBV2; size: many; J: TRBJ2-5; D: -; DNA: TGTGCCAGCAGTGAATACCCACGGGGAGGAGAGACCCAGTACTTC; CDR3: CASSEYPRGGETQYF
V: TRBV28; size: many; J: TRBJ1-4; D: TRBD1; DNA: TGTGCCAGCAGTGAGGACAGGGTAGGGGACCCAAGAGAAAAACTGTTTTTT; CDR3: CASSEDRVGDPREKLFF
V: TRBV20-1; size: -; J: TRBJ2-1; D: TRBD2; DNA: TGCAGTGCAAAGGGACTAGCGGTCTCCTACAATGAGCAGTTCTTC; CDR3: CSAKGLAVSYNEQFF
V: TRBV19; size: -; J: TRBJ2-5; D: TRBD1; DNA: TGTGCCAGTAGTACCCCGGGACAGGGAGATCAGACCCAGTACTTC; CDR3: CASSTPGQGDQTQYF
V: TRBV5-6; size: many; J: TRBJ2-1; D: -; DNA: TGTGCCAGCAGCTTGGGGGCAGGAGCGCACGACAATGAGCAGTTCTTC; CDR3: CASSLGAGAHDNEQFF
V: TRBV15; size: few; J: TRBJ2-1; D: -; DNA: TGTGCCACCAGTGGGGCACAGAATTCCAATGAGCAGTTCTTC; CDR3: CATSGAQNSNEQFF
V: TRBV11-2; size: many; J: TRBJ2-5; D: TRBD2; DNA: TGTGCCAGCAGCAGGCGGGGGATCCAAGAGACCCAGTACTTC; CDR3: CASSRRGIQETQYF
V: TRBV10-3; size: many; J: TRBJ1-1; D: TRBD1; DNA: TGTGCCATCAGTGAGTCGACTCTCCAGGGGGTACGCACTGAAGCTTTCTTT; CDR3: CAISESTLQGVRTEAFF
V: TRBV2; size: many; J: TRBJ2-2; D: -; DNA: TGTGCCAGCAGTATCGTAGGGGGAGTGGAGCTGTTTTTT; CDR3: CASSIVGGVELFF
V: TRBV7-8; size: -; J: TRBJ2-1; D: TRBD2; DNA: TGTGCCAGCAGCTTAGTAAGACTAGCGCAACCGAGCTCCTACAATGAGCAGTTCTTC; CDR3: CASSLVRLAQPSSYNEQFF
V: TRBV4-1; size: few; J: TRBJ1-6; D: -; DNA: TGCGCCAGCAGGCCGATGGAGGTCTCCTATAATTCACCCCTCCACTTT; CDR3: CASRPMEVSYNSPLHF
V: TRBV20-1; size: many; J: TRBJ2-3; D: TRBD1; DNA: TGCAGTGCTTGGGACAGGGGACTGGGTTGGGGCACAGATACGCAGTATTTT; CDR3: CSAWDRGLGWGTDTQYF
V: TRBV7-2; size: many; J: TRBJ2-7; D: -; DNA: TGTGCCAGCAAGCTTTCCCCGAGTTACGAGCAGTACTTC; CDR3: CASKLSPSYEQYF
V: TRBV12-3/TRBV12-4; size: many; J: TRBJ1-5; D: -; DNA: TGTGCCAGCAGCCCCGACAGTAGCAATCAGCCCCAGCATTTT; CDR3: CASSPDSSNQPQHF
V: TRBV6-6; size: few; J: TRBJ1-2; D: TRBD1; DNA: TGTGCCAGCAGTTACGATTGGCAGGGGGGCTATGGCTACACCTTC; CDR3: CASSYDWQGGYGYTF
V: TRBV3-1; size: many; J: TRBJ2-5; D: TRBD1; DNA: TGTGCCAGCAGCCAAGACCTCCTTGGGACAGACCAAGAGACCCAGTACTTC; CDR3: CASSQDLLGTDQETQYF
V: TRBV9; size: -; J: TRBJ1-2; D: TRBD1; DNA: TGTGCCAGCAGCGTCCGGGACAGAGTAGAATCTAACTATGGCTACACCTTC; CDR3: CASSVRDRVESNYGYTF
V: TRBV29-1; size: many; J: TRBJ2-5; D: TRBD1; DNA: TGCAGCGTTTTGGGACAGATAGAGACCCAGTACTTC; CDR3: CSVLGQIETQYF
V: TRBV12-3/TRBV12-4; size: many; J: TRBJ2-3; D: -; DNA: TGTGCCAGCAGTTTAGGACTGGGAAGGGGCACAGATACGCAGTATTTT; CDR3: CASSLGLGRGTDTQYF
V: TRBV18; size: few; J: TRBJ2-2; D: TRBD2; DNA: TGTGCCAGCTCACCACCGGGACTAGCGGGAGGGGCCACCGGGGAGCTGTTTTTT; CDR3: CASSPPGLAGGATGELFF
V: TRBV4-1; size: -; J: TRBJ2-2; D: -; DNA: TGCGCCAGCAGCCAAGATCCCTGGTCCTATACCGGGGAGCTGTTTTTT; CDR3: CASSQDPWSYTGELFF